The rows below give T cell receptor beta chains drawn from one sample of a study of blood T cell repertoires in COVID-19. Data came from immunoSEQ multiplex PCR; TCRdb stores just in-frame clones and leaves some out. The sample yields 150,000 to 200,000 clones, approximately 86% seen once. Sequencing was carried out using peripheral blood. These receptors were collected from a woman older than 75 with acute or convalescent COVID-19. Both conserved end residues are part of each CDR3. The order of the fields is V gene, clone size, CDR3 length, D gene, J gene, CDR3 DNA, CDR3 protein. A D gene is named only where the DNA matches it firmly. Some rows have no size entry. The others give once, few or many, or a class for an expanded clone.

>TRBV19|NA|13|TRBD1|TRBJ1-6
TGTGCCAGTACCCAATCAGGGGGAGGACCCCTCCACTTT
CASTQSGGGPLHF
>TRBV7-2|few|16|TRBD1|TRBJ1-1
TGTGCCAGCAGCTTAGAGGACAGGGGGTTTGTCACTGAAGCTTTCTTT
CASSLEDRGFVTEAFF
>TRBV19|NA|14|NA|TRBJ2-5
TGTGCCAGTAGTCGTCAGGGGATCCAAGAGACCCAGTACTTC
CASSRQGIQETQYF
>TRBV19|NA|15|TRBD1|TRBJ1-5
TGTGCCAGTAGTATCCTAGGGACAGGGCTTCAGCCCCAGCATTTT
CASSILGTGLQPQHF
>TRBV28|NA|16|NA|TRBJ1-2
TGTGCCAGCAGTTTATTGGCCGGGATCCCCGGAGATGGCTACACCTTC
CASSLLAGIPGDGYTF
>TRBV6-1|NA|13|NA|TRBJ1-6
TGTGCCAGCAAGCACAGTTTCAATTCACCCCTCCACTTT
CASKHSFNSPLHF
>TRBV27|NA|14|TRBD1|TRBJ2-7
TGTGCCAGCAGTTTTGGGACAGGGAGTTACGAGCAGTACTTC
CASSFGTGSYEQYF
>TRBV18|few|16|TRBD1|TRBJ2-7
TGTGCCAGCTCACCACTCGACAGGGAACGACCCTACGAGCAGTACTTC
CASSPLDRERPYEQYF
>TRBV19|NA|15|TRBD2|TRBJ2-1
TGTGCCAGTAAGGAGACTAGCGGGGGGGCCTTTGAGCAGTTCTTC
CASKETSGGAFEQFF
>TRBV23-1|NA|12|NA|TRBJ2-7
TGCGCCAGCAGTCGGCCCCACCACGAGCAGTACTTC
CASSRPHHEQYF
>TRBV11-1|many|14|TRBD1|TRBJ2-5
TGTGCCAGCAGCGAAGGGACAGGATTAGAGACCCAGTACTTC
CASSEGTGLETQYF
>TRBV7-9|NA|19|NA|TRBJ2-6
TGTGCCAGCAGCTTAGGTAACAGGGCATTACTCTCTGGGGCCAACGTCCTGACTTTC
CASSLGNRALLSGANVLTF
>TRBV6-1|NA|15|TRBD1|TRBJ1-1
TGTGCCAGCAGTGAAGTTTGGACAGGCGGGACTGAAGCTTTCTTT
CASSEVWTGGTEAFF
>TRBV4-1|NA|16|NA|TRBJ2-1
TGCGCCAGCAGCCAAGGCGCAGGGGCCCTCTACAATGAGCAGTTCTTC
CASSQGAGALYNEQFF
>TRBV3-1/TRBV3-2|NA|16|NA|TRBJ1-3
TGTGCCAGCAGCCAAGGAGGGAGGTACTCTGGAAACACCATATATTTT
CASSQGGRYSGNTIYF
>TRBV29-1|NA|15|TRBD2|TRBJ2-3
TGCAGCGTTAGTCCCCCTAGCGGAAGCACAGATACGCAGTATTTT
CSVSPPSGSTDTQYF
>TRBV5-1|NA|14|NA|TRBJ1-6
TGCGCCAGCAGCGACCGGACAGCTAATTCACCCCTCCACTTT
CASSDRTANSPLHF
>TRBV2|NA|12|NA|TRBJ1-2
TGTGCCAGCAGTGTCCAGGGGTTCGGCTACACCTTC
CASSVQGFGYTF
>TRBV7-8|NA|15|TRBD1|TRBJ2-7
TGTGCCAGCAGCTTACCCTACAGACAGGGAAACGAGCAGTACTTC
CASSLPYRQGNEQYF
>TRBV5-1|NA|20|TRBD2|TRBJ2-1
TGCGCCAGCAGCCCCGTTAGGGGACTAGCGGTTACGAGCTCCTACAATGAGCAGTTCTTC
CASSPVRGLAVTSSYNEQFF
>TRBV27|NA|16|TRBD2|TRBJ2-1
TGTGCCAGCAGTTTATTTGGGGCGGGAGGGAGGAATGAGCAGTTCTTC
CASSLFGAGGRNEQFF
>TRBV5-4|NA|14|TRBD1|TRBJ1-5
TGTGCCAGCAGCTCCGGACAGGGGGAACAGCCCCAGCATTTT
CASSSGQGEQPQHF
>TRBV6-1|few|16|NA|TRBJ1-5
TGTGCCAGCAGTGAAGGGGCCGCAGTGGGCAATCAGCCCCAGCATTTT
CASSEGAAVGNQPQHF
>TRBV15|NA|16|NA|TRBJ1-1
TGTGCCACCAGCAGAGATCGGGTAGCTTCGGGGACTGAAGCTTTCTTT
CATSRDRVASGTEAFF
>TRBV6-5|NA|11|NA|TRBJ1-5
TGTGCCAGCAGGACGAGCGAGCCCCAGCATTTT
CASRTSEPQHF
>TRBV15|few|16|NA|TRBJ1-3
TGTGCCACCAGCAGAGATCCACAAGGAGCCGGAAACACCATATATTTT
CATSRDPQGAGNTIYF
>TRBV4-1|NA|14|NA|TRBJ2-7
TGCGCCAGCAGCCAAGTCCCCAGGGCCGTCGAGCAGTACTTC
CASSQVPRAVEQYF
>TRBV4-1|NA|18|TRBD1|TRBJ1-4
TGCGCCAGCAGCCAGGGACAGGGTGGACCTGCAACTAATGAAAAACTGTTTTTT
CASSQGQGGPATNEKLFF
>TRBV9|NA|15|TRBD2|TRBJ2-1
TGTGCCAGCAGCGTAGGAGGACTAGCGGACAATGAGCAGTTCTTC
CASSVGGLADNEQFF
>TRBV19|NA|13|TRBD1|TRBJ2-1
TGTGCCAGTAGTTTCACAGGGGATGGTGAGCAGTTCTTC
CASSFTGDGEQFF
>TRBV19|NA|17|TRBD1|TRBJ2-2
TGTGCCAGTAGTTTTGAACCGGACAGGGGGAACACCGGGGAGCTGTTTTTT
CASSFEPDRGNTGELFF
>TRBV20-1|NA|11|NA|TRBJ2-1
TGCAGTGCAGAACAGGGTGACGAGCAGTTCTTC
CSAEQGDEQFF
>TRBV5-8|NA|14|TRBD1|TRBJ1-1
TGTGCCAGCAGCTTAACAGGGGTAGGCACTGAAGCTTTCTTT
CASSLTGVGTEAFF
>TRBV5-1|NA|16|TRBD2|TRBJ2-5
TGCGCCAGCAGCTTGGGCAGCGGGGGACTGCCGGAGACCCAGTACTTC
CASSLGSGGLPETQYF
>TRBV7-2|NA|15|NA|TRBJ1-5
TGTGCCAGCAGCCCTCGGGGGACGCGCAATCAGCCCCAGCATTTT
CASSPRGTRNQPQHF
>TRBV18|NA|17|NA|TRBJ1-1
TGTGCCAGCTCACCCGAGGACAGCTACTGGGAGAACACTGAAGCTTTCTTT
CASSPEDSYWENTEAFF
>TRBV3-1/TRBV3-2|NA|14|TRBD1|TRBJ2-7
TGTGCCAGCAGCCAAAACAGGGGTTCCCACGAGCAGTACTTC
CASSQNRGSHEQYF
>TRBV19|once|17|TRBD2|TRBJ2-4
TGTGCCAGTACCCCCTGGGGGGGAATTGTCGCCAAAAACATTCAGTACTTC
CASTPWGGIVAKNIQYF
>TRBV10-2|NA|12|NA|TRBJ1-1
TGCGCCAGCAGTGAGTCGGAGGGTGAAGCTTTCTTT
CASSESEGEAFF